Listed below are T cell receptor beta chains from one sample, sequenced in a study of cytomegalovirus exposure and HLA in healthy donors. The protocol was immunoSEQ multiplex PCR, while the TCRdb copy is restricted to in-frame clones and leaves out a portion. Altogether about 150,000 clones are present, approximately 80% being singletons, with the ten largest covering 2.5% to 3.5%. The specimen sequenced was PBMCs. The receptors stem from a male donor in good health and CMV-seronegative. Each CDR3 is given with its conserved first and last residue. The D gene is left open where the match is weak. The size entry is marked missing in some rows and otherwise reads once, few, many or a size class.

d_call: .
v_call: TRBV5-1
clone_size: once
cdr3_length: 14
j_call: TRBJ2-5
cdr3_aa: CASSLTGSRETQYF
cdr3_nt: TGCGCCAGCAGCTTGACAGGTTCGAGGGAGACCCAGTACTTC

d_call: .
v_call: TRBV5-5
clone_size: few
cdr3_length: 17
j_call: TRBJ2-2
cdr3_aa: CASSYSNRDKSTGELFF
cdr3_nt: TGTGCCAGCAGCTACTCTAACCGGGACAAATCCACCGGGGAGCTGTTTTTT

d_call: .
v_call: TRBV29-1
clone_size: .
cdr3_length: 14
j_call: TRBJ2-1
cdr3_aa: CSVEWQASYNEQFF
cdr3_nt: TGCAGCGTTGAGTGGCAGGCTTCCTACAATGAGCAGTTCTTC

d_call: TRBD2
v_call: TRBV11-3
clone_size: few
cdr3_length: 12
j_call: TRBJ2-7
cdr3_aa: CASASGSNEQYF
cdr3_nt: TGTGCCAGCGCTAGCGGGAGCAACGAGCAGTACTTC

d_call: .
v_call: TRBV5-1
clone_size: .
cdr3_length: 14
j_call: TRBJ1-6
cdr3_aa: CASSFGTTGSPLHF
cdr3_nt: TGCGCCAGCAGCTTTGGGACAACAGGCTCACCCCTCCACTTT

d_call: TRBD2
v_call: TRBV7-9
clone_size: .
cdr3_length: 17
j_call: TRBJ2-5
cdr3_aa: CASSPGLAGGLQETQYF
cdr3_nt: TGTGCCAGCAGCCCCGGACTAGCGGGGGGGCTCCAAGAGACCCAGTACTTC

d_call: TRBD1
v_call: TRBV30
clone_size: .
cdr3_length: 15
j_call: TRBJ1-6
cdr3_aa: CAWSVLGQGESPLHF
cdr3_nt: TGTGCCTGGAGTGTACTGGGACAGGGGGAATCACCCCTCCACTTT

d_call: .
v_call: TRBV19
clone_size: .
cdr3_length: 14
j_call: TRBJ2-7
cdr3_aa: CASSTGLRAYEQYF
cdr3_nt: TGTGCCAGTAGTACGGGACTCCGCGCCTACGAGCAGTACTTC

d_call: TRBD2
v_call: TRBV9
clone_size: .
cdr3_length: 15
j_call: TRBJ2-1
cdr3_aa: CASSVDWGGENEQFF
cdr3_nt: TGTGCCAGCAGCGTCGACTGGGGGGGGGAGAATGAGCAGTTCTTC

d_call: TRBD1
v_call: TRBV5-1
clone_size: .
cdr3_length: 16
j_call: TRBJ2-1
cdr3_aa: CASSLDWTGSYNEQFF
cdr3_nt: TGCGCCAGCAGCTTGGACTGGACAGGGTCCTACAATGAGCAGTTCTTC

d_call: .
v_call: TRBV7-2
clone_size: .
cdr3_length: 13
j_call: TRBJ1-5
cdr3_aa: CASSLELTGPQHF
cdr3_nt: TGTGCCAGCAGCTTAGAGCTCACCGGGCCCCAGCATTTT

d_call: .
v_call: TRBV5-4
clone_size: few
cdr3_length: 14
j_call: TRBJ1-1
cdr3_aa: CASSLAKPGTEAFF
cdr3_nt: TGTGCCAGCAGCTTGGCCAAGCCGGGGACTGAAGCTTTCTTT

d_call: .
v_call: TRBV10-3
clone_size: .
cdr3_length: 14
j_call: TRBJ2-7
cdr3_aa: CAISATQDSYEQYF
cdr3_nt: TGTGCCATCAGCGCCACCCAGGACTCCTACGAGCAGTACTTC

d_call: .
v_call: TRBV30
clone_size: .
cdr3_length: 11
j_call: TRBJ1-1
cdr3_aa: CAWRARTEAFF
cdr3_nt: TGTGCCTGGAGAGCCCGGACTGAAGCTTTCTTT

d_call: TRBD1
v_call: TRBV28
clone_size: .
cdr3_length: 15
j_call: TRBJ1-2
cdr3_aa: CASSLPTGVNYGYTF
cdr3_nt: TGTGCCAGCAGCCTACCGACAGGGGTTAACTATGGCTACACCTTC